This section outlines one T cell receptor beta chain sequence together with its context. Other nucleotide sequences in the sample specify the same CDR3. The data derive from a study of shared clonotypes between healthy human individuals. Measured with immunoSEQ multiplex PCR; TCRdb has only the in-frame clones, and not every one. The sample consists of 2 million to 2.5 million clones, around 95% of them appearing once. The ends lost 0 bases at V and 4 bases at J; junction bases unmatched: 4. The CDR3 extends over 17 amino acids. Per the germline V gene, CDR1 is KGHSH and CDR2 is LQKENI. This rearrangement joins TRBV18 to TRBJ2-2; 11 bases are a match to TRBD2. Sequenced input: naive CD4+ T cells sorted from blood. Subset described: CD45RA+ positively selected. This TCR derives from a man aged 18-30 years in good health. The CDR3 reads CASSPPGLAGGTGELFF. For the CDR3, the DNA is TGTGCCAGCTCACCACCAGGACTAGCGGGTGGCACCGGGGAGCTGTTTTTT.